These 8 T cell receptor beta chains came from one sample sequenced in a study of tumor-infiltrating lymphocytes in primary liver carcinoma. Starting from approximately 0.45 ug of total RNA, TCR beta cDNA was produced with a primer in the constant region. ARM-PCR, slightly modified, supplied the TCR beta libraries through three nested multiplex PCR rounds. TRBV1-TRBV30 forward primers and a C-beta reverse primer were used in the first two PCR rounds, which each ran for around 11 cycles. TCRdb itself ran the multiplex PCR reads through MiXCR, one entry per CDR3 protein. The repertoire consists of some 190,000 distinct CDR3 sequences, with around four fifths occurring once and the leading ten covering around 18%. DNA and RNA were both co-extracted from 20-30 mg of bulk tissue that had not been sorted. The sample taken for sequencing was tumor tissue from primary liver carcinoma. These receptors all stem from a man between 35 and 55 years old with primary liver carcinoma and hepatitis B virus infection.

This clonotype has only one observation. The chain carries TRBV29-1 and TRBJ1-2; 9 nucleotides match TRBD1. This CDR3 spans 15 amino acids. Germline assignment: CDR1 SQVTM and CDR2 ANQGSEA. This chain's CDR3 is CRVVPCLQGAFGYTF. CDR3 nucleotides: TGCAGGGTGGTCCCCTGCCTACAGGGGGCTTTTGGCTACACCTTC.

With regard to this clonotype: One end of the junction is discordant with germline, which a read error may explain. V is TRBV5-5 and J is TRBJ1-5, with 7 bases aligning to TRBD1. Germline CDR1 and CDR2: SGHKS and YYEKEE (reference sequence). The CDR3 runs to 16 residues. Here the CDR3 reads CASNLGQTINNQPQHF. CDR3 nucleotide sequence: TGTGCCAGCAACTTGGGACAGACGATTAACAATCAGCCCCAGCATTTT.

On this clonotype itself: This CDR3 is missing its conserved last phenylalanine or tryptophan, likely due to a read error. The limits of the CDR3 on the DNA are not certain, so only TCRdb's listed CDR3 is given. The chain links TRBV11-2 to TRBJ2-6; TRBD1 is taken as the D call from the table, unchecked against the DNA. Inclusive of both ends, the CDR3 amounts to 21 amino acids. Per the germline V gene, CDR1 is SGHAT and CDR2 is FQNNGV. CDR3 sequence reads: CASSMGGDMGISLSGANVLTS.

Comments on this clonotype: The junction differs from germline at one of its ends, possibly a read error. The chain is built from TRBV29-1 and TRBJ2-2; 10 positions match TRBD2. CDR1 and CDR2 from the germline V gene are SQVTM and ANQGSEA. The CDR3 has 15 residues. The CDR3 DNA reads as TGCAGGGTTGGGACTAGCGCGGCGAACACCGGGGAACTGCTTTTT. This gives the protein CRVGTSAANTGELLF.

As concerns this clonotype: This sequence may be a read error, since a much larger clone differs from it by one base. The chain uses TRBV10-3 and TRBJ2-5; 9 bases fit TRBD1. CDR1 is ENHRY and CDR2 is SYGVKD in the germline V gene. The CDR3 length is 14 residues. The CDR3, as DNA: TGTGCCATCAAAAAAGGGGACAGGGAAGATACCCAGTACTTC. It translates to CAIKKGDREDTQYF.

CDR3 residues: CASSVTGGARSEQYF. As DNA, the CDR3 is TGTGCCAGCAGCGTAACTGGCGGAGCTAGGTCTGAGCAGTACTTC. This chain connects TRBV7-8 to TRBJ2-7; no clear D. In germline, CDR1 is SGHVS, CDR2 FQNEAQ. The germline V and J ends were trimmed by 5 bases and 7 bases, with 21 bases remaining between them. The CDR3 is made up of 15 amino acids.

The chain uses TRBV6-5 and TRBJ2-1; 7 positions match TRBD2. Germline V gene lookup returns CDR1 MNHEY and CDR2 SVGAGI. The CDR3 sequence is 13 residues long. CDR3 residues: CASSRLASDEQFF. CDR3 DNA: TGTGCGAGTAGTAGACTAGCCTCCGATGAGCAGTTCTTC.

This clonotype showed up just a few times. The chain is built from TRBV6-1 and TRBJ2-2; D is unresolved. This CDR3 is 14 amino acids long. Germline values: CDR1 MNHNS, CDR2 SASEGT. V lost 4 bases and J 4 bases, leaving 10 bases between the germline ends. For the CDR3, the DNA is TGTGCCAGCAGTGTGTTAGCTATCACCGGGGAGCTGTTTTTT. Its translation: CASSVLAITGELFF.